A selection of T cell receptor beta chains follows, all from one sample in a study of identifying expanded T cells in peripheral blood. Data came from immunoSEQ multiplex PCR; TCRdb stores just in-frame clones and leaves some out. The sample lists around 94,000 clones, approximately 88% occurring once. Input material: blood. The receptors shown here come from a person aged 18-70 years in good health. Both conserved end residues are part of each CDR3. A D gene is named only where the DNA matches it firmly. Some rows mark clone size as missing; the rest say once, few, many or name a class of expanded clone.

d_call j_call clone_size v_call cdr3_aa cdr3_nt
TRBD1 TRBJ1-3 - TRBV2 CASSPRGGRGNTIYF TGTGCCAGCAGTCCCAGGGGGGGGCGTGGAAACACCATATATTTT
- TRBJ2-7 once TRBV28 CASRTNLYEQYF TGTGCCAGCCGGACTAACCTCTACGAGCAGTACTTC
TRBD1 TRBJ2-1 - TRBV27 CASRGTGGQRGNEQFF TGTGCCAGCAGGGGGACAGGGGGACAACGTGGGAATGAGCAGTTCTTC
- TRBJ1-2 - TRBV4-1 CASSQEGTEYGYTF TGCGCCAGCAGCCAAGAAGGGACGGAATATGGCTACACCTTC
TRBD2 TRBJ2-1 - TRBV4-1 CASSHESSGSWDEQFF TGCGCCAGCAGCCACGAGTCTAGCGGGAGTTGGGATGAGCAGTTCTTC
- TRBJ1-5 - TRBV5-6 CASSLNRDQPQHF TGTGCCAGCAGCTTGAACAGAGATCAGCCCCAGCATTTT
TRBD1 TRBJ1-4 - TRBV28 CASSRQGSEGSEKLFF TGTGCCAGCAGCCGACAGGGGTCCGAGGGTAGTGAAAAACTGTTTTTT
- TRBJ2-2 once TRBV28 CASSFRANTGELFF TGTGCCAGCAGTTTTCGGGCGAACACCGGGGAGCTGTTTTTT
- TRBJ2-4 - TRBV5-1 CASKDGKNIQYF TGCGCCAGCAAAGATGGGAAAAACATTCAGTACTTC
- TRBJ1-1 - TRBV7-3 CASSSRDLNTEAFF TGTGCCAGCAGCTCGAGGGACCTGAACACTGAAGCTTTCTTT
- TRBJ2-1 - TRBV27 CAARTTYNEQFF TGTGCCGCAAGAACCACCTACAATGAGCAGTTCTTC
- TRBJ2-7 - TRBV28 CASTVGSEQYF TGTGCCAGCACAGTCGGGTCCGAGCAGTACTTC
- TRBJ2-7 - TRBV15 CATREGASYEQYF TGTGCCACCAGGGAGGGGGCCTCCTACGAGCAGTACTTC
- TRBJ2-7 - TRBV29-1 CSVEGRGPYEQYF TGCAGCGTTGAAGGCAGGGGTCCCTACGAGCAGTACTTC
- TRBJ2-2 - TRBV4-3 CASSQDIKEAHTGELFF TGCGCCAGCAGCCAAGATATAAAGGAGGCTCATACCGGGGAGCTGTTTTTT
TRBD1 TRBJ1-1 - TRBV4-2 CASSHNRGTEAFF TGTGCCAGCAGCCATAACAGGGGAACTGAAGCTTTCTTT
TRBD2 TRBJ2-7 - TRBV7-6 CASSRGLAGGIYEQYF TGTGCCAGCAGCCGCGGACTAGCGGGGGGGATCTACGAGCAGTACTTC
TRBD2 TRBJ2-1 - TRBV5-1 CASSLWASGGRYNEQFF TGCGCCAGCAGCTTGTGGGCTAGCGGGGGCCGCTACAATGAGCAGTTCTTC
TRBD2 TRBJ2-6 - TRBV28 CASTPSGSVGANVLTF TGTGCCAGCACCCCTAGCGGGAGTGTTGGGGCCAACGTCCTGACTTTC